The 23 T cell receptor beta chains given below trace back to one sample, sequenced in a study of T cells in Graves' hyperthyroidism and ophthalmopathy. Amplified regions were TCR beta CDR3 sequences from RNA transcripts. The study used the HTBI primer set for a first-round RT-PCR of the TCR CDR3. TCRdb recomputed calls from the multiplex PCR reads with MiXCR, one row per CDR3 protein. Of a few hundred thousand distinct CDR3 sequences detected, 15% appear once; the ten largest clones hold 32%. Source material: blood. Receptors originate from a woman aged 30 to 39 with Graves' hyperthyroidism.

Many counts were recorded for this clonotype. This chain connects TRBV6-2 or TRBV6-3 to TRBJ2-1; 7 bases align to TRBD2. Germline lookup yields CDR1 MNHEY and CDR2 SVGEGT. This CDR3 is 19 amino acids long. V gave up 7 bases and J gave up 3 bases; unmatched junction bases: 21. CDR3 sequence (DNA): TGTGCCAGCACTCCCTCCGGGACTACCCATTTTGGGGTCTACAATGAGCAGTTCTTC. Translating gives CASTPSGTTHFGVYNEQFF.

This clonotype was counted between two and nine times. V gene TRBV29-1 combines with J gene TRBJ2-7; TRBD1 agrees at 7 bases. CDR3 length equals 13 residues. The ends lost 5 bases at V and 0 bases at J; junction bases unmatched: 4. Germline assignment: CDR1 SQVTM and CDR2 ANQGSEA. This CDR3 is CSVMGQTSYEQYF. Here the CDR3 DNA reads TGCAGCGTTATGGGACAGACCTCCTACGAGCAGTACTTC.

This clonotype has a handful of counts. The chain recombines TRBV6-1 with TRBJ1-1; 9 bases align to TRBD1. The CDR3 loop spans 17 amino acids. The germline gives CDR1 MNHNS, CDR2 SASEGT. V shed 6 bases and J 2 bases; nucleotides not matched to a gene: 13. CDR3 bases: TGTGCCAGCAGGGTCCTACAGGGGGCTCGGATCAACACTGAAGCTTTCTTT. Protein: CASRVLQGARINTEAFF.

The CDR3 bases are TGTGCCAGCAGCCCCGGATGGGGTTCTCAGCCCCAGCATTTT. Translated: CASSPGWGSQPQHF. V gene TRBV7-2 combines with J gene TRBJ1-5, with D unclear. This CDR3 spans 14 amino acids. Per the germline V gene, CDR1 is SGHTA and CDR2 is FQGNSA. V shed 5 bases and J shed 6 bases, with 14 bases lying between them.

This clonotype was detected many times. The rearrangement uses TRBV27 and TRBJ1-2, with D perhaps TRBD1 (6 bases). The V and J ends lost 3 bases and 5 bases respectively, with 13 bases between them. Germline V gene lookup returns CDR1 MNHEY and CDR2 SMNVEV (reference sequence). This CDR3 is 14 amino acids long. The CDR3 reads CASSFGGGGYGYTF. The CDR3 DNA sequence: TGTGCCAGCAGTTTTGGGGGGGGCGGATATGGCTACACCTTC.

The chain combines TRBV14 with TRBJ2-2, with 8 bases fitting TRBD2. The CDR3 totals 16 residues. In germline, CDR1 is SGHDN, CDR2 FVKESK. Trimming removed 3 bases from V and 0 bases from J; junction bases left unmatched: 3. The CDR3 spells CASSQSGRPNTGELFF. The CDR3 nucleotides read TGTGCCAGCAGCCAGAGCGGGAGACCGAACACCGGGGAGCTGTTTTTT.

This clonotype has just a few counts. V usage is TRBV25-1 and J usage is TRBJ2-7; TRBD2 aligns across 9 bases. Per the germline V gene, CDR1 is MGHDK and CDR2 is SYGVNS. With V trimmed by 4 bases and J by 5 bases, 6 bases remained unmatched. The CDR3 runs to 14 residues. CDR3 protein: CASSVREGRDEQYF. The CDR3 nucleotides are TGTGCCAGCAGTGTGCGGGAGGGCCGGGACGAGCAGTACTTC.

This clonotype showed up many times. V and J are TRBV29-1 and TRBJ2-1; D tentatively reads TRBD1 or TRBD2 (5 bases each). In germline, CDR1 is SQVTM, CDR2 ANQGSEA. The CDR3 has 15 amino acids. V dropped 5 bases and J dropped 0 bases, with 14 bases sitting between them. The CDR3 here is CSVIGTSSSYNEQFF. The CDR3 DNA follows: TGCAGCGTTATAGGGACCTCAAGCTCCTACAATGAGCAGTTCTTC.

This clonotype was seen repeatedly, ten times or more. V gene TRBV29-1 combines with J gene TRBJ2-1, with TRBD2 identical over 8 bases. The V and J ends lost 6 bases and 7 bases, in that order; junction bases with no gene match: 11. CDR1 and CDR2 from the germline V gene are SQVTM and ANQGSEA. This CDR3 is built from 14 residues. CDR3 loop: CSVPPWGLVNEQFF. The CDR3 DNA sequence: TGCAGCGTACCACCTTGGGGACTAGTAAATGAGCAGTTCTTC.

This clonotype appeared many times. The rearrangement links TRBV3-1 to TRBJ2-3; D is uncertain. CDR1 LGHDT and CDR2 YNNKEL come from the germline V gene (reference sequence). The V and J ends lost 1 base and 6 bases respectively, with 8 bases between them. The CDR3 has 13 residues. The CDR3 coding sequence is TGTGCCAGCAGCCAAGTGAGGTCGGATACGCAGTATTTT. It encodes CASSQVRSDTQYF.

This chain joins TRBV19 and TRBJ2-5; 9 nucleotides line up with TRBD1. The CDR3 contains 15 residues. The ends lost 5 bases at V and 5 bases at J; junction bases unmatched: 9. CDR1 is LNHDA and CDR2 is SQIVND in the germline V gene (reference sequence). As DNA, the CDR3 is TGTGCCAGTAGTGAGCCGGGACAGGGTAGGGAGACCCAGTACTTC. Protein product: CASSEPGQGRETQYF.

CDR3 sequence: CASSLAGGQPQHF. CDR3 DNA sequence: TGCGCCAGCAGCTTGGCCGGGGGGCAGCCCCAGCATTTT. V usage is TRBV5-1 and J usage is TRBJ1-5, with a tentative D call TRBD1 (5 bases). V dropped 0 bases and J dropped 7 bases, with 8 bases sitting between them. Germline assignment: CDR1 SGHRS and CDR2 YFSETQ. The CDR3 spans 13 residues. Full variable domain (rest looked up from reference TRBV5-1 and TRBJ1-5): KAGVTQTPRYLIKTRGQQVTLSCSPISGHRSVSWYQQTPGQGLQFLFEYFSETQRNKGNFPGRFSGRQFSNSRSEMNVSTLELGDSALYLCASSLAGGQPQHFGDGTRLSIL.

This clonotype was counted ten times or more. This rearrangement joins TRBV18 to TRBJ1-2, with D unresolved. CDR1 and CDR2 (germline): KGHSH, LQKENI. Trimming stripped 4 bases from V and 5 bases from J, with 11 bases between. The CDR3 totals 13 residues. The CDR3 is CASSQDGGYGYTF. In DNA, the CDR3 is TGTGCCAGCTCACAAGACGGAGGGTATGGCTACACCTTC.

In its sample, this clonotype was seen many times. This chain links TRBV7-2 with TRBJ1-6; no firm D call. Germline values: CDR1 SGHTA, CDR2 FQGNSA. The CDR3 length is 15 residues. The V end was cut by 5 bases, the J end by 7 bases, with 15 bases between. The CDR3 DNA is TGTGCCAGCAGCCCGGCCCCGGGCGGGAATTCACCCCTCCACTTT. Encoded protein: CASSPAPGGNSPLHF. Looking up the rest from reference TRBV7-2 and TRBJ1-6 gives the full variable domain: GAGVSQSPSNKVTEKGKDVELRCDPISGHTALYWYRQSLGQGLEFLIYFQGNSAPDKSGLPSDRFSAERTGGSVSTLTIQRTQQEDSAVYLCASSPAPGGNSPLHFGNGTRLTVT.

This clonotype was picked up a small number of times. The chain is built from TRBV7-9 and TRBJ2-5; TRBD1 aligns across 9 bases. V lost 5 bases and J lost 0; bases outside the gene matches: 4. Germline V gene sequence: CDR1 SEHNR, CDR2 FQNEAQ (reference sequence). CDR3 size: 15 residues. The CDR3 DNA sequence: TGTGCCAGCAGCCTAGGACAGGGGAACCAAGAGACCCAGTACTTC. Translated: CASSLGQGNQETQYF.

This clonotype was recorded at least ten times. The rearrangement links TRBV24-1 to TRBJ1-1; 8 nucleotides align to TRBD1. This CDR3 spans 12 amino acids. CDR1 KGHDR and CDR2 SFDVKD come from the germline V gene. J was trimmed by 7 bases and V by 8 bases; bases with no gene match: 5. DNA for the CDR3: TGTGCCACCAAGACAGGGGCCGGTGAAGCTTTCTTT. Its protein product is CATKTGAGEAFF.

The V call is TRBV20-1, the J call TRBJ1-5, with no clear D. With 3 bases removed from V and 4 bases from J, the gap between germline ends came to 10 bases. Germline V CDR1 and CDR2: DFQATT, SNEGSKA (reference sequence). This CDR3 has 13 residues. In nucleotides, the CDR3 is TGCAGTGCTAGCGGGCCCGGGAATCAGCCCCAGCATTTT. Its protein product is CSASGPGNQPQHF.

This clonotype was counted many times. J is TRBJ2-1 and V is TRBV13; D uncertain. The CDR3 is 14 amino acids. V was pared by 0 bases and J by 7 bases, with 10 bases between. The germline gives CDR1 PRHDT, CDR2 FYEKMQ (reference sequence). The CDR3: CASSLGLRQNEQFF. The CDR3, as DNA: TGTGCCAGCAGCTTAGGCCTAAGGCAAAATGAGCAGTTCTTC.

This clonotype was recorded many times. The chain recombines TRBV28 with TRBJ2-7, with D tentatively TRBD1 (6 bases). The CDR3 is 12 amino acids. V was clipped by 7 bases and J by 3 bases, with 10 bases between them. Germline values: CDR1 MDHEN, CDR2 SYDVKM. CDR3 sequence reads: CASTDRDYEQYF. The CDR3 DNA reads as TGTGCCAGCACGGACAGAGACTACGAGCAGTACTTC.

There are many counts of this clonotype. This rearrangement joins TRBV28 to TRBJ1-1; D may be TRBD1 (5 bases). Germline V gives CDR1 MDHEN, CDR2 SYDVKM. V was pared by 8 bases and J by 1 base, with 17 bases between. The CDR3 covers 15 residues. The CDR3 nucleotides read TGTGCCAGCCCCAGTGGGGACGCAACGAACACTGAAGCTTTCTTT. It codes for CASPSGDATNTEAFF.

This clonotype was seen more than once but under ten times. The V gene is TRBV9, the J gene TRBJ1-2; no definite D call. Germline V CDR1 and CDR2: SGDLS, YYNGEE. Trimming removed 0 bases from V and 3 bases from J, with 12 bases in between. CDR3 length: 15 residues. Here the CDR3 DNA reads TGTGCCAGCAGCGTAGCTTCCACGGCTGACTATGGCTACACCTTC. Translated: CASSVASTADYGYTF.

This clonotype was counted many times. CDR3 nucleotides: TGCAGTGCTAGAGTTCCGAGCGGGAGGGGAAACGAGCAGTACTTC. Amino acid sequence: CSARVPSGRGNEQYF. This chain links TRBV20-1 with TRBJ2-7, with 10 bases fitting TRBD2. Germline CDR1 reads DFQATT; CDR2 reads SNEGSKA (reference sequence). The CDR3 totals 15 residues. Germline trimming cut 1 base from V and 5 bases from J; bases unmatched to any gene: 8.

This clonotype was seen repeatedly, ten times or more. This chain uses TRBV11-2 with TRBJ1-1; D unclear. V lost 4 bases, J lost 0 bases, and 9 bases lay in between. The germline gives CDR1 SGHAT, CDR2 FQNNGV. The CDR3 is 14 residues long. The CDR3 sequence: CASSSQPMNTEAFF. CDR3 bases: TGTGCCAGCAGCTCCCAGCCCATGAACACTGAAGCTTTCTTT.